A single T cell receptor beta chain is shown here with its context. Its antigen is currently unknown. CDR3 length: 13 residues. Deletions cut 5 bases from V and 3 bases from J, with 10 bases between. Per the germline V gene, CDR1 is SGHTA and CDR2 is FQGTGA. The data derive from a study of cytomegalovirus exposure and HLA in healthy donors. Study summary: The 120 or so validation repertoires used a platform that matched the one used for the approximately 610 first-cohort repertoires, as a later analysis reported. Study observations and caveats: The study labeled roughly 160 TCR beta chains cytomegalovirus-associated. The study found most TCR sequences rare, yet found some public TCRs in many donors.

Profiling relied on immunoSEQ multiplex PCR, and the TCRdb table lists in-frame clones only, not all of them. Of under 250,000 clones listed, less than 90% are singletons. The sequencing sample was made of PBMCs. The chain recombines TRBV7-3 with TRBJ1-1, with D possibly being TRBD1 (6 bases). This TCR was recovered from a man aged 18-30 years in good health and CMV-seropositive. The CDR3, as DNA: TGTGCCAGCAGCAGGGGGAGGGACACTGAAGCTTTCTTT. Protein: CASSRGRDTEAFF.